This T cell receptor beta chain originates from a study of CD4 and CD8 cells across lung adenocarcinoma regions. In TCRdb, the PCR reads were re-called with MiXCR into one record per CDR3 protein. This sample has approximately 2,000 distinct CDR3 sequences, with around three fifths found just once. In its sample, this clonotype is medium-sized. Localized lung adenocarcinoma, a non-small cell lung cancer, affected the donors. CDR3 length: 16 residues. Germline V gene data show CDR1 as SGHTA and CDR2 as FQGNSA. The ends lost 5 bases at V and 2 bases at J; junction bases unmatched: 12. This TCR derives from a female donor with lung adenocarcinoma. The CD4 and CD8 labels of this study may be unreliable. The sequenced sample consisted of CD4+ T cells from the margin of a lung tumor. The J gene is TRBJ2-7, the V gene TRBV7-2; 7 bases match TRBD2. The CDR3 bases are TGTGCCAGCAGCCTTCTTGGCGGGAGTAAGGCCTACGAGCAGTACTTC. Protein: CASSLLGGSKAYEQYF.